This TCR beta chain emerged from a study of cytomegalovirus exposure and HLA in healthy donors. Study conclusions and caveats: An analysis was carried out later, and it reportedly showed fewer N-insertions in an Asian-associated ancestry cluster than the roughly 700-donor mean. A later analysis linked a missense DCLRE1C variant to TCR beta V- and J-gene trimming. The study labeled more than 150 TCR beta chains cytomegalovirus-associated.

All the people who gave samples were healthy bone marrow donors. Comments on this clone: Its antigen is undetermined.

The V and J ends lost 6 bases and 5 bases, in that order; junction bases with no gene match: 13. Germline CDR1 reads MDHEN; CDR2 reads SYDVKM. CDR3 size: 16 residues. The PCR ran on 60 Vbeta and 13 Jbeta primers. Produced via immunoSEQ multiplex PCR; TCRdb's table is partial and in-frame only. The sample lists about 160,000 clones, about four fifths occurring once. This chain links TRBV28 with TRBJ2-5; 9 nucleotides line up with TRBD1. The TCR was taken from a man aged 45-60 years in good health and CMV-seropositive. The sample taken for sequencing was PBMCs. CDR3 loop: CASSLSGTGRMETQYF. CDR3 nucleotide sequence: TGTGCCAGCAGCCTCAGTGGGACAGGGAGGATGGAGACCCAGTACTTC. Together with reference TRBV28 and TRBJ2-5, the CDR3 gives the full variable domain: DVKVTQSSRYLVKRTGEKVFLECVQDMDHENMFWYRQDPGLGLRLIYFSYDVKMKEKGDIPEGYSVSREKKERFSLILESASTNQTSMYLCASSLSGTGRMETQYFGPGTRLLVL.